The text below deals with one TCR beta chain. Its antigen remains unknown. In making TCR beta libraries, quantitative 5'-RACE with molecular barcodes was used. TCRdb ran MiXCR on the 5' RACE reads and lists one entry per CDR3 protein. The sample includes about 340,000 distinct CDR3 sequences, roughly 14% seen only once; the top ten take approximately 0.99%. This record belongs to a study of CD8 T cells in ankylosing spondylitis. General study points: Characteristic, it appeared, of ankylosing spondylitis blood was a TCR beta motif of seven or eight highly homologous variants. Disease-linked clones bore a CD8+ phenotype, appearing relatively rarely in peripheral blood. Existing reports had already noted some motif variants in reactive arthritis synovial fluid and blood.

The CDR3 is 14 residues long. J was trimmed by 5 bases and V by 4 bases; bases with no gene match: 3. Sequenced: blood, either unsorted or a sorted T cell fraction (not recorded which). This clonotype was obtained from a male donor with ankylosing spondylitis or in good health (not recorded which). The chain recombines TRBV12-3 or TRBV12-4 with TRBJ2-5; 11 bases are shared with TRBD2. In nucleotides, the CDR3 is TGTGCCAGCAGTTATAGCGGGAGGGGGGAGACCCAGTACTTC. Its translation is CASSYSGRGETQYF.